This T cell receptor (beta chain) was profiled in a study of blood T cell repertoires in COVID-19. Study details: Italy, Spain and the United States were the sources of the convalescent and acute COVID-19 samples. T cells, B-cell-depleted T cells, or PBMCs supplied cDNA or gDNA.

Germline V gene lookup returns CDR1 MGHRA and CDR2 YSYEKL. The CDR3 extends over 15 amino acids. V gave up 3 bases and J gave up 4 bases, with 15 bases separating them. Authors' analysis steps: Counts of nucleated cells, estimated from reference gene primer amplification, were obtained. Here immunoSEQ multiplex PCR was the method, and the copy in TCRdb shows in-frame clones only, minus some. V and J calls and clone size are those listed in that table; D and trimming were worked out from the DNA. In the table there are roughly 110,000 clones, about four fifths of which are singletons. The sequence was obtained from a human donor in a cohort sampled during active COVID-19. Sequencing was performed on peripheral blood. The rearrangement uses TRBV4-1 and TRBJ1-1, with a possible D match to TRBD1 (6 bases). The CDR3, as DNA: TGCGCCAGCAGCCATACAGGGTTGAGGGGCACTGAAGCTTTCTTT. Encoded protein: CASSHTGLRGTEAFF.